This T cell receptor (beta chain) originates from a study of lymphopenia after photon versus proton radiotherapy. Profiling relied on immunoSEQ multiplex PCR, and the TCRdb table lists in-frame clones only, not all of them. The sample shows 15,000 to 20,000 clones, more than 85% of them seen only once. Findings and limits, study-wide: Larger post-nadir TCR diversity loss correlated inversely with survival in deceased patients. Under photons, naive T cells and diversity fell while effector/memory populations rose. Post-nadir diversity loss with photons came from oligoclonal expansion, particularly CD8+ Temra cells. Better survival with proton therapy was suggested as possible, not demonstrated.

As regards this clone: Its antigen is unidentified.

The CDR3 extends over 16 amino acids. Trimming removed 4 bases from V and 6 bases from J; junction bases left unmatched: 13. CDR1 SQVTM and CDR2 ANQGSEA come from the germline V gene. The sequenced sample was peripheral blood, obtained from a patient treated with proton-based radiotherapy. The chain combines TRBV29-1 with TRBJ2-1; 9 positions agree with TRBD1. The TCR was taken from a man aged 70-80 years with pancreatic cancer. CDR3 DNA sequence: TGCAGCGTTGGGGGGCCGGGACAGGGTTTCACCAATGAGCAGTTCTTC. Amino acids: CSVGGPGQGFTNEQFF.